This T cell receptor (beta chain) is drawn from a study of T cell repertoires in cytomegalovirus infection. This clonotype was counted between two and nine times. What it recognizes is unknown. In TCRdb, the reads were re-called with MiXCR into one record per CDR3 protein. The sample consists of under 500,000 distinct CDR3 sequences, roughly 42% of them appearing once. The clonotype comes from a human donor in good health (CMV status not recorded). Some clones in this sample may be carry-over from other donors' samples. Material: cultured PBMCs, obtained from culture after CMV antigen stimulation.

CDR3 amino acids: CASSLLVNEQFF. The CDR3 DNA reads TGTGCCAGCAGCTTATTAGTCAATGAGCAGTTCTTC. This chain uses TRBV7-4 with TRBJ2-1, with no clear D. Germline values: CDR1 SGHVT, CDR2 SQSDAQ. The V end lost 2 bases, the J end lost 6 bases, and 5 bases lay between the germline ends. This CDR3 is built from 12 residues.